These 16 T cell receptor beta chains came from one sample sequenced in a study of cytomegalovirus exposure and HLA in healthy donors. PCR employed 60 Vbeta and 13 Jbeta primers. Only in-frame clones appear in the TCRdb table, and some are missing; sequencing was by immunoSEQ multiplex PCR. The data hold 75,000 to 90,000 clones, with roughly four fifths observed a single time. The sample was PBMCs. The receptors derive from a man aged 35-49 years in good health and CMV-seronegative.

V gene TRBV13 combines with J gene TRBJ2-3; 13 bases fit TRBD2. Trimming removed 5 bases from V and 0 bases from J; junction bases left unmatched: 8. This CDR3 spans 18 amino acids. The germline V gene encodes CDR1 PRHDT and CDR2 FYEKMQ (reference sequence). The CDR3 spells CASSLGLAGVASTDTQYF. The DNA of the CDR3 is TGTGCCAGCAGCCTCGGACTAGCGGGAGTAGCGAGCACAGATACGCAGTATTTT.

This chain connects TRBV19 to TRBJ1-4; D may be TRBD1 (6 bases). Germline V CDR1 and CDR2: LNHDA, SQIVND (reference sequence). V lost 5 bases, J lost 8 bases, and 15 bases lay in between. The CDR3 is 14 residues long. CDR3 DNA sequence: TGTGCCAGTAGTGTACAGGGCTTTAGGGAAAAACTGTTTTTT. It is translated as CASSVQGFREKLFF.

The chain links TRBV14 to TRBJ2-5, with a weak D call TRBD2 (6 bases). The CDR3 runs to 15 residues. Trimming took off 5 bases at V and 7 bases at J, with 20 bases between the two ends. Germline CDR1 reads SGHDN; CDR2 reads FVKESK. The chain's CDR3 is CASSATVGGIGTQYF. CDR3 DNA: TGTGCCAGCAGCGCGACAGTAGGAGGGATCGGGACCCAGTACTTC.

The chain carries TRBV19 and TRBJ1-3; the D gene is possibly TRBD1 (6 bases). The CDR3 extends over 15 amino acids. Germline V gene data show CDR1 as LNHDA and CDR2 as SQIVND (reference sequence). V was clipped by 4 bases and J by 4 bases, with 14 bases between them. The CDR3 DNA follows: TGTGCCAGTAGTACGGCGGGGGCGAAAGGAAACACCATATATTTT. Translated, it gives CASSTAGAKGNTIYF.

Of note for this clone: Relative to the germline gene, one junction end is altered; a read error may explain this. The J gene is TRBJ2-7, the V gene TRBV7-2; the D gene is possibly TRBD2 (5 bases). This CDR3 is built from 14 residues. Germline assignment: CDR1 SGHTA and CDR2 FQGNSA. The chain's CDR3 is CASSLETGWAYKRF. CDR3 coding DNA: TGTGCCAGCAGCTTAGAGACGGGGTGGGCGTATAAAAGGTTC.

V usage is TRBV15 and J usage is TRBJ2-6; tentative D call: TRBD1 (5 bases). Trimming took 5 bases from V and 0 from J, leaving 8 bases between them. The CDR3 totals 15 residues. Germline CDR1 and CDR2: LNHNV and YYDKDF (reference sequence). The CDR3 sequence: CATSPQVSGANVLTF. CDR3 sequence (DNA): TGTGCCACCAGCCCACAGGTCTCTGGGGCCAACGTCCTGACTTTC.

V gene TRBV19 combines with J gene TRBJ1-4; D unclear. V lost 7 bases, J lost 5 bases, and 17 bases lay in between. This CDR3 has 15 residues. Germline-derived CDR1 and CDR2 are LNHDA and SQIVND (reference sequence). CDR3 nucleotides: TGTGCCAGTAACCCCAGTAGGAGGAAAAATGAAAAACTGTTTTTT. Translating it yields CASNPSRRKNEKLFF.

J is TRBJ2-7 and V is TRBV28, with TRBD2 matching over 7 bases. This CDR3 contains 11 residues. The V gene end was trimmed by 9 bases and the J gene end by 3 bases; junction bases not matched to a gene: 2. Germline V gene lookup returns CDR1 MDHEN and CDR2 SYDVKM. In nucleotides, the CDR3 is TGTGCCAGTGGGGGGGGCTACGAGCAGTACTTC. Translated, it gives CASGGGYEQYF.

The chain couples TRBV7-8 to TRBJ2-7; 12 bases map to TRBD2. The V gene's germline CDR1 is SGHVS and CDR2 FQNEAQ. The J segment lost 0 bases and the V segment lost 1 base, leaving 1 base of the junction unmatched. CDR3 size: 16 residues. CDR3 DNA sequence: TGTGCCAGCAGCTTAGGGACTAGCGGGATCTCCTACGAGCAGTACTTC. Amino acids: CASSLGTSGISYEQYF. The whole variable domain, remainder taken from reference TRBV7-8 and TRBJ2-7, is GAGVSQSPRYKVAKRGQDVALRCDPISGHVSLFWYQQALGQGPEFLTYFQNEAQLDKSGLPSDRFFAERPEGSVSTLKIQRTQQEDSAVYLCASSLGTSGISYEQYFGPGTRLTVT.

The V gene is TRBV19, the J gene TRBJ1-5, with D maybe TRBD1 (5 bases). V lost 6 bases to trimming and J lost 1 base, with 10 bases between them. The CDR3 consists of 14 residues. Germline CDR1 and CDR2: LNHDA and SQIVND (reference sequence). The CDR3: CASRTGLSNQPQHF. CDR3 nucleotides: TGTGCCAGTAGAACAGGCCTCAGCAATCAGCCCCAGCATTTT.

In DNA, the CDR3 is TGTGCCAGCATCCCGGGGACTAGGCCCTCCTACGAGCAGTACTTC. The encoded protein is CASIPGTRPSYEQYF. The chain has TRBV5-5 and TRBJ2-7; 8 bases are shared with TRBD2. Looked up from germline, CDR1 is SGHKS and CDR2 is YYEKEE (reference sequence). V lost 6 bases to trimming and J lost 0 bases; unmatched junction nucleotides: 8. This CDR3 has 15 residues.

This clone has only a few counts. The V gene is TRBV29-1, the J gene TRBJ2-7; tentative D call: TRBD2 (5 bases). Germline CDR1 reads SQVTM; CDR2 reads ANQGSEA. The CDR3 is 11 amino acids. Trimming cost V 4 bases and J 6 bases, with 10 bases left between them. CDR3 amino acids: CSVAEGFEQYF. Here the CDR3 DNA reads TGCAGCGTTGCTGAGGGCTTCGAGCAGTACTTC.

The chain is built from TRBV5-6 and TRBJ1-1, with no clear D. Germline loops: CDR1 SGHDT, CDR2 YYEEEE. This CDR3 is 15 amino acids long. The V end lost 3 bases, the J end lost 2 bases, and 14 bases lay between the germline ends. DNA of the CDR3: TGTGCCAGCAGCTCCCACGGACTAGGAAACACTGAAGCTTTCTTT. Amino acids: CASSSHGLGNTEAFF.

This chain links TRBV7-9 with TRBJ1-1; 8 bases match TRBD1. Germline V gene data show CDR1 as SEHNR and CDR2 as FQNEAQ (reference sequence). Germline trimming cut 4 bases from V and 8 bases from J; bases unmatched to any gene: 9. CDR3 length: 14 amino acids. The CDR3 nucleotides read TGTGCCAGCAGCTCCGAGTGGACAGGGAACGAAGCTTTCTTT. It specifies CASSSEWTGNEAFF.

The chain uses TRBV5-6 and TRBJ2-5; a weak D match, TRBD2 (6 bases). Germline V lookup: CDR1 SGHDT, CDR2 YYEEEE. V was trimmed by 2 bases and J by 2 bases, leaving 10 bases between them. The CDR3 covers 14 residues. This CDR3 reads CASSFLGGQETQYF. The CDR3 bases are TGTGCCAGCAGCTTTCTGGGGGGACAAGAGACCCAGTACTTC. Full variable domain (rest looked up from reference TRBV5-6 and TRBJ2-5): DAGVTQSPTHLIKTRGQQVTLRCSPKSGHDTVSWYQQALGQGPQFIFQYYEEEERQRGNFPDRFSGHQFPNYSSELNVNALLLGDSALYLCASSFLGGQETQYFGPGTRLLVL.

J is TRBJ2-7 and V is TRBV5-1; TRBD1 is a possible D gene (6 bases). Germline values: CDR1 SGHRS, CDR2 YFSETQ. This CDR3 region has 11 residues. The V end lost 3 bases, the J end lost 6 bases, and 7 bases lay between the germline ends. CDR3 residues: CASSSGAEQYF. CDR3 nucleotides: TGCGCCAGCAGCTCAGGGGCCGAGCAGTACTTC.